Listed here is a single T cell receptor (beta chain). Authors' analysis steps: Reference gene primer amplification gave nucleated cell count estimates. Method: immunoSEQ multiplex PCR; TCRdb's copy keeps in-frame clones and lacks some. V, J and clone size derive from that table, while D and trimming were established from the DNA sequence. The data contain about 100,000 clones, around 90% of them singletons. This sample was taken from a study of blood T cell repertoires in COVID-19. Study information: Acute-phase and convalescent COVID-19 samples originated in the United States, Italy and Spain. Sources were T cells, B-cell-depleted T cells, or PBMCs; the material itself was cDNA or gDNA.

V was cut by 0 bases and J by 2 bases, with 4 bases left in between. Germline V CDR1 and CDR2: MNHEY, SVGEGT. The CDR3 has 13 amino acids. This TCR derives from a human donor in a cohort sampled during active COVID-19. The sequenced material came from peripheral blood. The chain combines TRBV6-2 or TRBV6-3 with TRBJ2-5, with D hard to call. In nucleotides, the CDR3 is TGTGCCAGCAGTTACTCCGGGCAAGAGACCCAGTACTTC. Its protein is CASSYSGQETQYF.